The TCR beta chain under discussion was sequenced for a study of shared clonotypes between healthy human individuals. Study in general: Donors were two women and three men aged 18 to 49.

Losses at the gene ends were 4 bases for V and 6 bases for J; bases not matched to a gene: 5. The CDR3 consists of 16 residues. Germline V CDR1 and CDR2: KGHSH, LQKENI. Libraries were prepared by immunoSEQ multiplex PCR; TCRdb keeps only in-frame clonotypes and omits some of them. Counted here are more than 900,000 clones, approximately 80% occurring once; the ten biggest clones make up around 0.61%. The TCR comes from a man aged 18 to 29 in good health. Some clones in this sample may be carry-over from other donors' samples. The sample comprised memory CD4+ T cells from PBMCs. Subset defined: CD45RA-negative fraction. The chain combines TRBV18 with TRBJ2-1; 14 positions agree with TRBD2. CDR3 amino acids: CASSLGLAGGGNEQFF. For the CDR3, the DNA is TGTGCCAGCTCACTCGGACTAGCGGGAGGTGGCAATGAGCAGTTCTTC.